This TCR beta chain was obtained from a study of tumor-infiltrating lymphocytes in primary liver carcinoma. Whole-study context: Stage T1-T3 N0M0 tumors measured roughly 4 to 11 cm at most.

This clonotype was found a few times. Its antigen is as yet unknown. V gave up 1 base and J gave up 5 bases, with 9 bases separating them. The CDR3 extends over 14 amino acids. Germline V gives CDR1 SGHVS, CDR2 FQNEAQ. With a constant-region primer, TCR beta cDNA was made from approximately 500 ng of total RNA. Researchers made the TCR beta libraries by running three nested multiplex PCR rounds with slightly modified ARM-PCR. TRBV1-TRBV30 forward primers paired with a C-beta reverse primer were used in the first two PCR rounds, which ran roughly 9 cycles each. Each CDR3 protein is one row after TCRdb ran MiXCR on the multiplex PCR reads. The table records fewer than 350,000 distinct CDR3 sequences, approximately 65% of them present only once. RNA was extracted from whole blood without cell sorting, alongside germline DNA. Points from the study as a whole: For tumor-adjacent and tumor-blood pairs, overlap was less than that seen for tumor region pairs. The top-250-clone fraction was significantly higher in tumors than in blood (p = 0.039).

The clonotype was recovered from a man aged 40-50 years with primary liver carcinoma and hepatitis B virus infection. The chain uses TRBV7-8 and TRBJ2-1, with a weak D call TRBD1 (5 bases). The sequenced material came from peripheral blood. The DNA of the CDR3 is TGTGCCAGCAGCTTAGTCAGGGCAAACAATGAGCAGTTCTTC. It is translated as CASSLVRANNEQFF.